This T cell receptor (beta chain) was identified in a study of T-cell reconstitution after alpha-beta-depleted transplantation in children. Study observations and caveats: Several hundred rapidly expanded clones from non-depleted graft cells reportedly supplied alpha-beta T cells about two months post-transplant. Counts and diversity of T cells one year after transplant came mostly from newly produced T cells.

Concerning this clonotype itself: The antigen is not known.

Unique molecular identifiers were incorporated during preparation of the TCRbeta library. Each CDR3 protein gets one entry after TCRdb re-called the PCR reads with MiXCR. Counted here are approximately 79,000 distinct CDR3 sequences, about a sixth occurring once; the ten biggest clones make up roughly half. This TCR came from a male patient between 2 and 10 years old who had a stem cell transplant for acute lymphoblastic leukemia, so the T cells may come from the graft donor. Sequencing was performed on PBMCs, mostly from graft donor cells, taken 360 days after TCRalphabeta/CD19-depleted stem cell transplant.

CDR3 sequence (DNA): TGTGCCAGCAGTTACTCCGGGACGAACACAGATACGCAGTATTTT. Translating gives CASSYSGTNTDTQYF. This chain connects TRBV6-5 to TRBJ2-3, with D perhaps matching TRBD1 or TRBD2 (5 bases each). CDR1 and CDR2 (germline): MNHEY, SVGAGI. V was trimmed by 0 bases and J by 2 bases, leaving 9 bases between them. This CDR3 has 15 amino acids.